This T cell receptor (beta chain) is from a study of PD-1 blockade in classical Hodgkin lymphoma. Overall study context: Treatment was intravenous nivolumab, 3 mg/kg every 2 weeks, until progression. Study observations and caveats: Some patients started nivolumab under 1 year after ASCT, and they were excluded. A significant rise in TCR diversity was seen by C4D1 for CD4+ cells but not for CD8+ cells. Newly diagnosed patients reportedly trailed healthy donors in baseline TCR diversity.

This clone has just one count. What it binds is unknown. Relapse was seen in all patients after autologous stem cell transplantation, and brentuximab vedotin exposure was variable. The assay was immunoSEQ multiplex PCR, and TCRdb's table has in-frame clones only and misses some. The top ten clones hold roughly a sixth of a sample with around 18,000 clones, roughly 77% of them seen once. The CDR3 sequence is 14 residues long. Trimming removed 3 bases at V and 5 bases at J, with 10 bases between. Germline V CDR1 and CDR2: KGHSH, LQKENI. The sample consisted of peripheral blood mononuclear cells (PBMCs), taken before the second cycle of nivolumab. This clonotype was sampled from a human donor with classical Hodgkin lymphoma. This sequence joins TRBV18 and TRBJ2-2; D is uncertain. The CDR3 DNA sequence: TGTGCCAGCTCACCGCGTAGCAAGACCGGGGAGCTGTTTTTT. This translates into CASSPRSKTGELFF.